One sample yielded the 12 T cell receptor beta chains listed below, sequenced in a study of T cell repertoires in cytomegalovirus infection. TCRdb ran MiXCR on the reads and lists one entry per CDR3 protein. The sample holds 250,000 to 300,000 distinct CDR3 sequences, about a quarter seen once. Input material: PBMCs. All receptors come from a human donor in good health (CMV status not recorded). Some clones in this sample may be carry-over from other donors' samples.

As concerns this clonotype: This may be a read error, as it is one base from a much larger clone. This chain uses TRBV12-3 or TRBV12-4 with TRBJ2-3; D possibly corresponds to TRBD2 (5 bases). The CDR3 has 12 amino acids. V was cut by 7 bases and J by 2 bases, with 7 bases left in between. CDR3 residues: CASKRDTDTQYF. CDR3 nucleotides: TGTGCCAGCAAACGGGACACAGATACGCAGTATTTT.

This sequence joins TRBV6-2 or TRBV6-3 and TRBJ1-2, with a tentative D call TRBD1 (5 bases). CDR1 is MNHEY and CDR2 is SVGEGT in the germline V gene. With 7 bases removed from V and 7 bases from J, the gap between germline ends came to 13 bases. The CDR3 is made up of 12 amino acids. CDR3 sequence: CASTTRQSGYTF. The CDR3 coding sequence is TGTGCCAGCACCACCCGACAGTCTGGCTACACCTTC.

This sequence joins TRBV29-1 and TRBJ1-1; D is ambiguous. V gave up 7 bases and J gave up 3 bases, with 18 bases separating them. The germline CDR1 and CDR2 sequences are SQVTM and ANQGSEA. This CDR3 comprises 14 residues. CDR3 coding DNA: TGCAGCGCTGTAAGGTCACAAGGGTACACTGAAGCTTTCTTT. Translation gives CSAVRSQGYTEAFF.

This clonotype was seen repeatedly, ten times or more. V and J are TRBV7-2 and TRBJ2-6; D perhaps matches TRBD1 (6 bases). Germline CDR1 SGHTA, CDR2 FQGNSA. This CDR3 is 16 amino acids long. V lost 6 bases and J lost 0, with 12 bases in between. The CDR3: CASRQGVYSGANVLTF. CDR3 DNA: TGTGCCAGCAGACAGGGTGTTTACTCTGGGGCCAACGTCCTGACTTTC.

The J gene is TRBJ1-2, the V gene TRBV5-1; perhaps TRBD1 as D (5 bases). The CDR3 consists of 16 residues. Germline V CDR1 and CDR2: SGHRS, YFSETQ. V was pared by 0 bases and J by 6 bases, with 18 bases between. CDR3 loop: CASSLVEGAGWNGYTF. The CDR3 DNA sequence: TGCGCCAGCAGCTTGGTAGAAGGGGCAGGTTGGAATGGCTACACCTTC. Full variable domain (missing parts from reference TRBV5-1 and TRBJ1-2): KAGVTQTPRYLIKTRGQQVTLSCSPISGHRSVSWYQQTPGQGLQFLFEYFSETQRNKGNFPGRFSGRQFSNSRSEMNVSTLELGDSALYLCASSLVEGAGWNGYTFGSGTRLTVV.

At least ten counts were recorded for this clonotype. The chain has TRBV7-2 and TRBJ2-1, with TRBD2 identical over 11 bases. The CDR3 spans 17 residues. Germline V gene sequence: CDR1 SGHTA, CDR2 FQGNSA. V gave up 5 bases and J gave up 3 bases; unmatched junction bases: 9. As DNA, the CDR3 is TGTGCCAGCAGCCAAACTAGCGGGAGAAACCTCTACAATGAGCAGTTCTTC. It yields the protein CASSQTSGRNLYNEQFF.

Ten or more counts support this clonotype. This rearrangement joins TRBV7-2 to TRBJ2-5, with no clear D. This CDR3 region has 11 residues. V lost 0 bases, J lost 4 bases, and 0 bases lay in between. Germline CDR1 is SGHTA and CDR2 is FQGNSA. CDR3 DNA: TGTGCCAGCAGCTTAGCAGAGACCCAGTACTTC. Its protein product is CASSLAETQYF.

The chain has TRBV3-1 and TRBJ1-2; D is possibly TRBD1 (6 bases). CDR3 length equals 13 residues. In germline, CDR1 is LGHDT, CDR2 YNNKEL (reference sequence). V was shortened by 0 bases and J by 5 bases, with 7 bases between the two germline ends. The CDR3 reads CASSQERGYGYTF. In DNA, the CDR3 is TGTGCCAGCAGCCAAGAAAGGGGGTATGGCTACACCTTC.

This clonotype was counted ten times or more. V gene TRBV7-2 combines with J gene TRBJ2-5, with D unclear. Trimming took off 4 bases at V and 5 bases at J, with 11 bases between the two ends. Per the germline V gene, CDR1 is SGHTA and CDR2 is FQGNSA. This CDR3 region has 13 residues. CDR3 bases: TGTGCCAGCAGCTCCCGAATTCGGGAGACCCAGTACTTC. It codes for CASSSRIRETQYF.

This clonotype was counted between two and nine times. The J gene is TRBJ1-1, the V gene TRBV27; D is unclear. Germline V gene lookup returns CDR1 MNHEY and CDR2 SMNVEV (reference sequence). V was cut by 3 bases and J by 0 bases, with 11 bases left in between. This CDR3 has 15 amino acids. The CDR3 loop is CASSFTEDLNTEAFF. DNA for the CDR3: TGTGCCAGCAGTTTCACCGAAGACCTGAACACTGAAGCTTTCTTT.

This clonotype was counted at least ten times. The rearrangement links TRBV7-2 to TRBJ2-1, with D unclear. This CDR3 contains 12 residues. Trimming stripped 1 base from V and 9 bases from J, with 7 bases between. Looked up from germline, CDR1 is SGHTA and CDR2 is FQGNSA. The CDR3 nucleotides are TGTGCCAGCAGCTTAGACACGGGTGAGCAGTTCTTC. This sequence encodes CASSLDTGEQFF.

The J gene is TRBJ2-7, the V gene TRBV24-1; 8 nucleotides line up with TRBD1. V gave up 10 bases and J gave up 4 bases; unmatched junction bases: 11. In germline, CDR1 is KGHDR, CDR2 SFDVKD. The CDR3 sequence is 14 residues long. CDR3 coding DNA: TGTGCCACGTGGGCACAGGGGGTTTCTTACGAGCAGTACTTC. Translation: CATWAQGVSYEQYF.